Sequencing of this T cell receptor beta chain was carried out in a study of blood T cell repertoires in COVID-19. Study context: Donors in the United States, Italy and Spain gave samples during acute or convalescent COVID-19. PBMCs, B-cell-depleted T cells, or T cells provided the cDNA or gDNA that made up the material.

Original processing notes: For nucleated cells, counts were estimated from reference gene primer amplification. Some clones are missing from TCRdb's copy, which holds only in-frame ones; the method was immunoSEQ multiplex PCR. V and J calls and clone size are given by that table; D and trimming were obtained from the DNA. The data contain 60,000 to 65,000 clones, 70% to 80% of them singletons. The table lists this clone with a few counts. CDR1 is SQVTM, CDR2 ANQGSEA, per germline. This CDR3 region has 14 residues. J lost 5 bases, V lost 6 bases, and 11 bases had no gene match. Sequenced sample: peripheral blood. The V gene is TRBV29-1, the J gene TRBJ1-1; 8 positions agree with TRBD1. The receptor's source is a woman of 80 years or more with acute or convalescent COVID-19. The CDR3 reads CSVSLTGAETEAFF. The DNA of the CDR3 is TGCAGCGTCTCCCTGACAGGGGCGGAGACTGAAGCTTTCTTT.